This TCR beta chain was obtained from a study of blood T cell repertoires in COVID-19. The CDR3 totals 14 residues. Germline loops: CDR1 SNHLY, CDR2 FYNNEI. The J segment lost 6 bases and the V segment lost 7 bases, leaving 11 bases of the junction unmatched. Original processing methods: Cell counts per sample came from amplifying reference gene primers. Measured with immunoSEQ multiplex PCR; TCRdb has only the in-frame clones, and not every one. That table is the source of V, J and clone size, and D and trimming were worked out from the DNA. The table lists approximately 300,000 clones, more than 70% of them singletons.

This chain joins TRBV2 and TRBJ2-7; 8 bases match TRBD1. The TCR was taken from a woman aged 45-65 years with acute or convalescent COVID-19. Input material: peripheral blood. DNA of the CDR3: TGTGCCAGCACCCCGGACAGGGATCTCCGCGAGCAGTACTTC. It codes for CASTPDRDLREQYF.